One and the same sample provided the 11 T cell receptor beta chains below, sequenced in a study of beta chain features in type 1 diabetes. The study reverse transcribed the entire isolated RNA, so it sequenced expressed TCRB transcripts. Produced via immunoSEQ multiplex PCR; TCRdb's table is partial and in-frame only. The data contain about 330,000 clones, roughly 11% of them singletons. The sample taken for sequencing was naive CD4+ T cells from blood. All receptors derive from a woman aged 25-40 years in good health.

This clone came up a few times. The CDR3, as DNA: TGTGCCAGCAGACAAACAGGGGGGAACACTGAAGCTTTCTTT. Protein sequence: CASRQTGGNTEAFF. The genes are TRBV6-5 and TRBJ1-1, with 8 positions matching TRBD1. The CDR3 consists of 14 residues. With 6 bases clipped from V and 1 base from J, the junction kept 4 bases outside the gene matches. Germline CDR1 and CDR2: MNHEY and SVGAGI.

The chain has TRBV5-1 and TRBJ2-1; D is possibly TRBD2 (6 bases). CDR1 and CDR2 from the germline V gene are SGHRS and YFSETQ. The CDR3 has 15 residues. V was clipped by 5 bases and J by 4 bases, with 16 bases between them. The CDR3 sequence is CASRGLSGRYNEQFF. The DNA of the CDR3 is TGCGCCAGCAGAGGTTTGAGCGGGCGTTACAATGAGCAGTTCTTC.

The chain uses TRBV4-1 and TRBJ1-1; D not certain. CDR1 is MGHRA and CDR2 is YSYEKL in the germline V gene. Between the trimmed V and J ends, which lost 1 base and 4 bases, there was a span of 10 bases. This CDR3 spans 14 amino acids. As DNA, the CDR3 is TGCGCCAGCAGCCAAGGCCGGGGTCCCACTGAAGCTTTCTTT. Residues: CASSQGRGPTEAFF.

This clone was counted only a few times. The J gene is TRBJ2-1, the V gene TRBV30, with D perhaps TRBD1 (6 bases). The germline V gene encodes CDR1 GTSNPN and CDR2 SVGIG (reference sequence). The CDR3 spans 13 residues. V dropped 4 bases and J dropped 8 bases, with 15 bases sitting between them. Here the CDR3 DNA reads TGTGCCTGGACCGCACCCTCAGGGGATGAGCAGTTCTTC. It is translated as CAWTAPSGDEQFF.

The chain uses TRBV28 and TRBJ2-1; 11 bases match TRBD1. This CDR3 comprises 14 residues. Germline assignment: CDR1 MDHEN and CDR2 SYDVKM. J lost 8 bases, V lost 7 bases, and 7 bases had no gene match. The CDR3 DNA reads as TGTGCCAGCACCACAGGACAGGGGGCTTATGAGCAGTTCTTC. This encodes CASTTGQGAYEQFF.

This clone was seen more than once but under ten times. This chain joins TRBV7-3 and TRBJ2-6; no reliable D call. Trimming left V 3 bases short and J 3 bases short, with 3 bases between. The V gene's germline CDR1 is SGHTA and CDR2 FQGTGA. CDR3 length: 13 residues. The CDR3: CASSFVGANVLTF. CDR3 DNA: TGTGCCAGCAGCTTCGTTGGGGCCAACGTCCTGACTTTC.

The CDR3 coding sequence is TGTGCCATCAGTCGGGACAGGGGGCCCTACAATGAGCAGTTCTTC. Encoded protein: CAISRDRGPYNEQFF. The chain recombines TRBV10-3 with TRBJ2-1, with TRBD1 matching 12 bases. In germline, CDR1 is ENHRY, CDR2 SYGVKD. The V segment lost 5 bases and the J segment 2 bases; nucleotides outside the gene matches: 1. This CDR3 has 15 residues.

The chain has TRBV18 and TRBJ2-1, with TRBD2 matching over 12 bases. Per germline, CDR1 KGHSH and CDR2 LQKENI. The CDR3 is 17 amino acids. V shed 1 base, J shed 1 base, and the junction held 2 bases outside the gene matches. The CDR3: CASSPLGTSGSYNEQFF. CDR3 in DNA: TGTGCCAGCTCACCACTTGGGACTAGCGGGTCCTACAATGAGCAGTTCTTC.

The chain employs TRBV7-6 and TRBJ1-4; 7 nucleotides line up with TRBD1. The CDR3 is made up of 14 amino acids. Germline V lookup: CDR1 SGHVS, CDR2 FNYEAQ. V shed 4 bases and J 5 bases; nucleotides not matched to a gene: 4. In DNA, the CDR3 is TGTGCCAGCAGCTCAGGGACAGTCAATGAAAAACTGTTTTTT. Protein: CASSSGTVNEKLFF.

The chain recombines TRBV5-6 with TRBJ1-5, with TRBD1 identical over 7 bases. CDR1 and CDR2 (germline): SGHDT, YYEEEE. J lost 3 bases, V lost 1 base, and 7 bases had no gene match. This CDR3 is 16 amino acids long. CDR3 nucleotide sequence: TGTGCCAGCAGCTTGACCGCAGGGGGATACAATCAGCCCCAGCATTTT. Residues: CASSLTAGGYNQPQHF.

This clone was recorded a few times. V gene TRBV27 combines with J gene TRBJ2-5, with D unresolved. The CDR3 contains 14 residues. Per germline, CDR1 MNHEY and CDR2 SMNVEV (reference sequence). V was clipped by 5 bases and J by 5 bases, with 15 bases between them. The CDR3: CASSAKTGRETQYF. DNA for the CDR3: TGTGCCAGCAGTGCCAAGACTGGTCGGGAGACCCAGTACTTC.